This entry features one TCR beta chain sequence. The antigen remains unidentified. These data are taken from a study of T cell responses to AZD1222 COVID-19 vaccine. The repertoire was sequenced with immunoSEQ multiplex PCR; TCRdb's copy has only in-frame clones and lacks some. Of about 120,000 clones in the sample, about 93% are singletons; the top ten hold 4% to 5%. Germline CDR1 MNHEY, CDR2 SVGEGT. V lost 0 bases and J lost 8, with 15 bases in between. CDR3 length equals 15 residues. Broader study findings: Compared with day 0, the breadth and depth of the Spike-specific TCR repertoire rose significantly after two doses of AZD1222. There were mostly white British donors and more females than males, and clonal diversity was possibly underestimated.

This receptor was identified in an adult who received the MenACWY meningococcal vaccine as a control. The genes are TRBV6-2 or TRBV6-3 and TRBJ2-3; D may be TRBD2 (5 bases). This specimen consisted of peripheral blood, obtained 28 days after the second dose of the MenACWY control vaccine. The CDR3 sequence is CASSYSALRGGTQYF. The CDR3 bases are TGTGCCAGCAGTTACTCGGCGCTACGGGGTGGTACGCAGTATTTT.